Listed below are T cell receptor beta chains from one sample, sequenced in a study of cytomegalovirus exposure and HLA in healthy donors. Some clones are missing from TCRdb's copy, which holds only in-frame ones; the method was immunoSEQ multiplex PCR. The sample includes 200,000 to 250,000 clones, roughly three quarters of them seen just once. The material sequenced was PBMCs. The receptors here all came from a man in his forties or fifties in good health and CMV-seronegative. CDR3s include the opening cysteine and the closing phenylalanine or tryptophan. Each record gives: clone size, V gene, D gene, J gene, CDR3 protein, CDR3 DNA. The D gene is left open where the match is weak. For some rows the clone size is stated as once, few or many, or as a class when expanded; others skip it.

>NA|TRBV27|TRBD2|TRBJ2-3
CASSLIAGGDTQYF
TGTGCCAGCAGTTTGATAGCGGGAGGGGATACGCAGTATTTT
>NA|TRBV6-1|NA|TRBJ1-1
CASSKEGVTEAFF
TGTGCCAGCAGCAAGGAAGGGGTCACTGAAGCTTTCTTT
>NA|TRBV28|NA|TRBJ1-5
CASSLARMDSNQPQHF
TGTGCCAGCAGTTTGGCCAGGATGGATAGCAATCAGCCCCAGCATTTT
>NA|TRBV7-8|NA|TRBJ1-1
CASSLGQNTEAFF
TGTGCCAGCAGCCTTGGACAGAACACTGAAGCTTTCTTT
>NA|TRBV5-1|NA|TRBJ2-1
CASSLVRGSSYNEQFF
TGCGCCAGCAGCTTGGTTCGGGGGAGCTCCTACAATGAGCAGTTCTTC
>NA|TRBV7-9|NA|TRBJ2-7
CASSLSPDGYEQYF
TGTGCCAGCAGCTTGAGTCCAGACGGGTACGAGCAGTACTTC
>NA|TRBV28|NA|TRBJ2-7
CASSSPIVGSKVSEQYF
TGTGCCAGCAGTTCGCCCATCGTCGGGAGTAAGGTCTCCGAGCAGTACTTC
>once|TRBV28|NA|TRBJ2-2
CASINPGVTNTGELFF
TGTGCCAGCATTAACCCAGGTGTAACGAACACCGGGGAGCTGTTTTTT
>NA|TRBV10-3|NA|TRBJ2-7
CAIRGGQFRTYEQYF
TGTGCCATCAGGGGGGGACAGTTTAGAACCTACGAGCAGTACTTC
>few|TRBV19|TRBD1|TRBJ2-5
CASSILDRETQYF
TGTGCCAGTAGTATCTTGGACAGGGAGACCCAGTACTTC
>NA|TRBV28|TRBD1|TRBJ1-2
CASSLRDRGRSYTF
TGTGCCAGCAGTTTACGGGACAGGGGGCGAAGCTACACCTTC
>NA|TRBV19|TRBD1|TRBJ2-3
CASSDRGSRTDTQYF
TGTGCCAGTAGCGACAGGGGCTCACGCACAGATACGCAGTATTTT
>NA|TRBV7-2|TRBD1|TRBJ1-1
CASSPSRGPDTEAFF
TGTGCCAGCAGTCCTTCTAGGGGGCCCGACACTGAAGCTTTCTTT
>NA|TRBV9|TRBD1|TRBJ1-2
CASSLNRGYGYTF
TGTGCCAGCAGCCTAAACAGGGGTTATGGCTACACCTTC
>NA|TRBV14|TRBD1|TRBJ2-5
CASSRDRGQWQETQYF
TGTGCCAGCAGCCGGGACAGGGGGCAGTGGCAAGAGACCCAGTACTTC
>NA|TRBV29-1|TRBD1|TRBJ1-1
CSFGQGPKYTEAFF
TGCAGCTTCGGACAGGGGCCCAAGTACACTGAAGCTTTCTTT
>NA|TRBV28|TRBD2|TRBJ2-3
CASSFHTSGSTDTQYF
TGTGCCAGCAGTTTTCACACTAGCGGAAGCACAGATACGCAGTATTTT
>once|TRBV6-5|NA|TRBJ1-5
CASNPGRNQPQHF
TGTGCCAGCAATCCAGGCCGGAATCAGCCCCAGCATTTT
>few|TRBV30|TRBD2|TRBJ2-3
CASRVAGEADTQYF
TGTGCCTCGCGGGTGGCGGGAGAGGCAGATACGCAGTATTTT
>NA|TRBV7-2|NA|TRBJ1-5
CASSLVGGNGQPQHF
TGTGCCAGCAGCTTAGTGGGGGGGAATGGCCAGCCCCAGCATTTT
>NA|TRBV4-1|NA|TRBJ2-4
CASSQDGGREGFQYF
TGCGCCAGCAGCCAAGACGGTGGACGTGAGGGATTTCAGTACTTC
>NA|TRBV10-3|TRBD1|TRBJ1-1
CAISLQGGSTEAFF
TGTGCCATCAGCCTACAGGGGGGAAGCACTGAAGCTTTCTTT
>NA|TRBV28|NA|TRBJ1-4
CASTFVSSNEKLFF
TGTGCCAGCACCTTCGTTTCCTCTAATGAAAAACTGTTTTTT
>NA|TRBV28|TRBD1|TRBJ2-2
CATHRGYGELFF
TGTGCCACCCACAGGGGGTACGGGGAGCTGTTTTTT